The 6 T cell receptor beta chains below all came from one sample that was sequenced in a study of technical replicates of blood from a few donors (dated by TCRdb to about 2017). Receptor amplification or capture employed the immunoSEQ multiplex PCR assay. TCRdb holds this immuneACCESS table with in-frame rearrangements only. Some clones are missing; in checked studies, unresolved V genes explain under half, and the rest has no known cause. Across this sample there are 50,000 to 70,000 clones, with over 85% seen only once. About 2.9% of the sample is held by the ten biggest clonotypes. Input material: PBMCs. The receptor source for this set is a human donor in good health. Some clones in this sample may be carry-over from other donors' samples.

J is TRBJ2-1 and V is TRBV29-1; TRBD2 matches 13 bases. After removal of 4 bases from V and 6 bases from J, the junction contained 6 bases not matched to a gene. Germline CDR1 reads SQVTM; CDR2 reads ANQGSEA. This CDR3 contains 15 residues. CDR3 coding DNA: TGCAGCGTTGGACTAGCGGGGGGTTTGGGCAATGAGCAGTTCTTC. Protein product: CSVGLAGGLGNEQFF.

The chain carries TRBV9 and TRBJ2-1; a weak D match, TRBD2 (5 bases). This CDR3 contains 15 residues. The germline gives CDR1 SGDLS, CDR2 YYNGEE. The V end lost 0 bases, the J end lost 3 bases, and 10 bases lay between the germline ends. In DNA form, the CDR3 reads TGTGCCAGCAGCGTAGTAGGTAGCGTCTACAATGAGCAGTTCTTC. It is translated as CASSVVGSVYNEQFF.

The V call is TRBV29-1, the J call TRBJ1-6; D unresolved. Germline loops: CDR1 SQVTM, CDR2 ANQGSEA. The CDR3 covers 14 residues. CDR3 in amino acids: CSASSGPANSPLHF. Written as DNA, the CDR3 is TGCAGTGCCTCGAGCGGACCGGCGAATTCACCCCTCCACTTT.

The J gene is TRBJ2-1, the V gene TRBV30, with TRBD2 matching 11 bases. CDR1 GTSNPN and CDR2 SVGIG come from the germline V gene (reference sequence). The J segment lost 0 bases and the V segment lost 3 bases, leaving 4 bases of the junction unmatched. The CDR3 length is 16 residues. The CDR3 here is CAWRSSGRRSYNEQFF. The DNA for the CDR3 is TGTGCCTGGAGGTCTAGCGGGAGGCGCTCCTACAATGAGCAGTTCTTC.

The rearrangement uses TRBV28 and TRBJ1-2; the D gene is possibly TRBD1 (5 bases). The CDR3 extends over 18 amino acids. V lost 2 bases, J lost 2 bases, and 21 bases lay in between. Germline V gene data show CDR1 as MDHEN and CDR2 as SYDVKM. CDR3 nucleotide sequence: TGTGCCAGCAGTTTAATTGACGGATGGGGCCCTAGGAACTATGGCTACACCTTC. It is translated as CASSLIDGWGPRNYGYTF.

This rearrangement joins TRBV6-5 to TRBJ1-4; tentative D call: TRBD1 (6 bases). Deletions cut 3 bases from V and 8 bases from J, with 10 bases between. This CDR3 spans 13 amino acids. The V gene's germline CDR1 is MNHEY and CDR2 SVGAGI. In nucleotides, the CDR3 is TGTGCCAGCAGTTATGACAGGAGGGAAAAACTGTTTTTT. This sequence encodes CASSYDRREKLFF.